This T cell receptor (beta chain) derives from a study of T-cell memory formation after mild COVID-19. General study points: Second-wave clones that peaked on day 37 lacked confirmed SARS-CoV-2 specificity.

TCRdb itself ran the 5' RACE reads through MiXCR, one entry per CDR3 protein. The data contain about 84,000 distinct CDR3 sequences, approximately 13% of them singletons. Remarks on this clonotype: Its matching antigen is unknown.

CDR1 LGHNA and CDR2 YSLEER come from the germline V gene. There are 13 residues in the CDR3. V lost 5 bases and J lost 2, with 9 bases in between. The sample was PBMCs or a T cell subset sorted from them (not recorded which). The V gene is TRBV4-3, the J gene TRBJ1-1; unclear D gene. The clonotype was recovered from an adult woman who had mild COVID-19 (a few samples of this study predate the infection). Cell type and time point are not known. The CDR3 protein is CASSSGLNTEAFF. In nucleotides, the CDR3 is TGCGCCAGCAGCTCCGGGCTTAACACTGAAGCTTTCTTT.